This paragraph reports one TCR beta chain. This clone was counted once. Its specific antigen is unknown. Nothing much larger sits one base from this clone, and base qualities are not available. These data belong to a study of lymphopenia after photon versus proton radiotherapy (dated 2019 in TCRdb). Background on the whole study: The study compared the immunological effects of photon versus proton radiation therapy in patients with gastrointestinal tumors who developed high-grade lymphopenia. A cohort of about 22 patients with gastrointestinal tumors who received either photon or proton therapy and subsequently developed lymphopenia was included. The study was designed to characterize how the impact on the immune system differs between the two radiation modalities.

Measured from the cysteine to the phenylalanine, the CDR3 is 12 residues long. The read is trimmed to its CDR3 DNA, 36 bases read in frame from base 1. V is cut back by 11 bases and J by 7 bases, with 10 bases in the junction unmatched. The germline V gene encodes CDR1 SGHTA and CDR2 FQGNSA. The library was built by means of the immunoSEQ multiplex PCR assay. T cell repertoires were profiled by deep sequencing of rearranged TCR beta loci, alongside multiparametric flow cytometry. TCRdb limited this immuneACCESS table to in-frame rearrangements with V and J called. A share of clones is missing; checked studies link under half to unresolved V genes, and the rest is unexplained. A total of fewer than 30,000 clones appear in this sample, roughly nine tenths of them only once. 0.75% to 0.9% of the sample is in the top ten clones. Results the study describes overall, beyond this receptor: Among patients across the cohort who died, overall survival time showed an inverse correlation with a larger post-nadir drop in TCR diversity. After the lymphocyte count nadir, oligoclonal expansion, especially of CD8+ Temra cells, was observed in photon-treated repertoires, and the drop in diversity was driven by this expansion. The authors looked at the survival association only in patients who died, and they framed better survival with proton therapy as a possibility rather than a demonstrated result. During treatment, patients who received photon therapy lost naive T cells and TCR diversity and gained effector/memory populations, whereas patients who received proton therapy remained relatively stable.

The receptor was isolated from a woman aged 45 to 65 with cholangiocarcinoma. Rearrangement joined TRBV7-2 to TRBJ1-1, with 7 bases in between that match TRBD1. Specimen: peripheral blood, collected from a patient treated with photon-based radiotherapy. The CDR3 in this case is CAAGGPRREAFF. The DNA reads TGTGCCGCAGGGGGACCCCGGCGTGAAGCTTTCTTT.